This TCR beta chain was sequenced during a study of graft-versus-host responses after intestinal transplantation. Here immunoSEQ multiplex PCR was the method, and the copy in TCRdb shows in-frame clones only, minus some. The table has around 110,000 clones, 85% to 95% seen once. With respect to this clone: Antigen specificity is unknown.

With 2 bases removed from V and 4 bases from J, the gap between germline ends came to 8 bases. The CDR3 totals 14 residues. Germline-derived CDR1 and CDR2 are MNHNS and SASEGT. The material sequenced was unstimulated CD8+ T cells sorted from spleen or lymph node cells, taken before transplant. This rearrangement joins TRBV6-1 to TRBJ1-4; D gene unclear. This sequence originates from a human donor who was the organ donor for an intestinal transplant. This CDR3 reads CASSELRLNEKLFF. For the CDR3, the DNA is TGTGCCAGCAGTGAACTACGGCTTAATGAAAAACTGTTTTTT.